A single sample is the source of the 4 T cell receptor beta chains below, sequenced in a study of cytomegalovirus exposure and HLA in healthy donors. The study ran its PCR with 60 Vbeta and 13 Jbeta primers. Profiled with immunoSEQ multiplex PCR; TCRdb holds only in-frame clones, not every one. Of 150,000 to 180,000 clones in the sample, roughly 80% were seen once. The specimen sequenced was PBMCs. Receptors originate from a middle-aged woman in good health and CMV-seronegative.

The rearrangement uses TRBV6-5 and TRBJ1-1, with 9 bases matching TRBD1. Germline values: CDR1 MNHEY, CDR2 SVGAGI. Trimming removed 3 bases from V and 5 bases from J; junction bases left unmatched: 4. This CDR3 is built from 14 residues. CDR3 amino acids: CASSYTGGTTEAFF. For the CDR3, the DNA is TGTGCCAGCAGTTATACAGGGGGCACGACTGAAGCTTTCTTT.

The CDR3 DNA sequence: TGTGCCAGCAGCTTGAAGGGACAGGCTTCCTCTGGAAACACCATATATTTT. Translation: CASSLKGQASSGNTIYF. This chain uses TRBV7-6 with TRBJ1-3, with TRBD1 identical over 8 bases. The CDR3 is made up of 17 amino acids. Trimming at V came to 3 bases and at J to 0 bases, leaving 7 bases not matched to a gene. Germline CDR1 reads SGHVS; CDR2 reads FNYEAQ.

About this clone: A junction boundary mismatches the germline segment, possibly from a read error. This rearrangement joins TRBV6-6 to TRBJ2-5; TRBD1 is a possible D gene (5 bases). The CDR3 runs 16 residues. Germline CDR1 is MNHNY and CDR2 is SVGAGI (reference sequence). In DNA form, the CDR3 reads TGTGCCAGCAGTTCGATCCAGGGCCCTTCAAGAGAGGCCCAGTACTTC. Protein: CASSSIQGPSREAQYF.

This chain uses TRBV28 with TRBJ1-5; 7 positions match TRBD1. The CDR3 contains 15 residues. J gave up 5 bases and V 5 bases, and 9 bases lay outside the gene matches. Germline V lookup: CDR1 MDHEN, CDR2 SYDVKM. Written as DNA, the CDR3 is TGTGCCAGCAGTCCTAACAGGGGCGCCGATCAGCCCCAGCATTTT. Protein: CASSPNRGADQPQHF.